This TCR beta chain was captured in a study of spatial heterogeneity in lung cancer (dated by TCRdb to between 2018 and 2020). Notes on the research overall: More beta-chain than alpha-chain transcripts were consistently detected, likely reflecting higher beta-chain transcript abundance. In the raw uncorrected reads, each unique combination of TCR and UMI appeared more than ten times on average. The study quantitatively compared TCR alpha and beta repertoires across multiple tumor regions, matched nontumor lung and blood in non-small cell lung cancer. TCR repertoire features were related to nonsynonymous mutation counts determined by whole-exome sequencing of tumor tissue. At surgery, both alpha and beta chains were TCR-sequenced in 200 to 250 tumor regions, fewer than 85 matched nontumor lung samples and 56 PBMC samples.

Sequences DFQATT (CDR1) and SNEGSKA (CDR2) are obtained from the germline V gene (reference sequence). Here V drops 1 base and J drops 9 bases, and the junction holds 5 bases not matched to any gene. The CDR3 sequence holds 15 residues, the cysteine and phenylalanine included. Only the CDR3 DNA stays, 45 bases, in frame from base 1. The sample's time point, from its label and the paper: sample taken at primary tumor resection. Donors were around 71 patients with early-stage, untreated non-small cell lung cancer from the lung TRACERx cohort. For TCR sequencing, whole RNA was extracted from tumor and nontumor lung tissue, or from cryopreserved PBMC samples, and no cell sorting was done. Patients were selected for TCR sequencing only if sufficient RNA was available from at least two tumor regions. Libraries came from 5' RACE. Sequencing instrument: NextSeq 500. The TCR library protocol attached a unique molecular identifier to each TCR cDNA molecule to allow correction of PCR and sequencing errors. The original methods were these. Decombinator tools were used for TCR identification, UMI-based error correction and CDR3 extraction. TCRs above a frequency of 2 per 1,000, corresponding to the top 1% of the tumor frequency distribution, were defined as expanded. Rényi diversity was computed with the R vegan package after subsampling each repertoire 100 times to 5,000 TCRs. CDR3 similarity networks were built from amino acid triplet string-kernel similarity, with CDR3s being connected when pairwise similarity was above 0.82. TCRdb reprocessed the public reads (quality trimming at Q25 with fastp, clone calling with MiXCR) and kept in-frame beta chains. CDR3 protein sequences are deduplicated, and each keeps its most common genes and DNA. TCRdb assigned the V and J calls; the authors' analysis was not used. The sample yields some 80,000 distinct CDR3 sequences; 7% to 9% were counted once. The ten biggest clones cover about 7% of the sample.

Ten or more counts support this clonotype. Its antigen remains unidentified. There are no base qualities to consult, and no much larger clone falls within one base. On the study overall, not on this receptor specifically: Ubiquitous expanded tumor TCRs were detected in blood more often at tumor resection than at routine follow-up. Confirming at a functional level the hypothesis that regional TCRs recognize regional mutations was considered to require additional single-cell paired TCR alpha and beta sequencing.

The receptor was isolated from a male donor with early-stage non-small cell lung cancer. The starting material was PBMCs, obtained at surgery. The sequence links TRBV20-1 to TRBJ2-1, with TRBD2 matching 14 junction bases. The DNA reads TGCAGTGCTAGAGGACTAGCGGGAGGGAGTGTTGAGCAGTTCTTC. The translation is CSARGLAGGSVEQFF.